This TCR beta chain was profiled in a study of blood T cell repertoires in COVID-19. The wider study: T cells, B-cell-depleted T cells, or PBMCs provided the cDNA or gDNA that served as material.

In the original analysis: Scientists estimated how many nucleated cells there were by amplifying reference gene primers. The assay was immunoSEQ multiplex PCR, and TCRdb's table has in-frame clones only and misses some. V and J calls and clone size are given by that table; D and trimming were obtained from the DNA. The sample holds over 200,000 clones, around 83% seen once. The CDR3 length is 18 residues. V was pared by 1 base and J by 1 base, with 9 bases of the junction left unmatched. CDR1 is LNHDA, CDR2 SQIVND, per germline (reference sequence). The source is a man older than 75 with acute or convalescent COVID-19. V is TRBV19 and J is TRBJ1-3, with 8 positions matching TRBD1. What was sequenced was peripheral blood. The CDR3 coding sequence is TGTGCCAGTAGTATAGGGACAGGGTCCTCTTTATCTGGAAACACCATATATTTT. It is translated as CASSIGTGSSLSGNTIYF. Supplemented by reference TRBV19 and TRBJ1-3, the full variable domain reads DGGITQSPKYLFRKEGQNVTLSCEQNLNHDAMYWYRQDPGQGLRLIYYSQIVNDFQKGDIAEGYSVSREKKESFPLTVTSAQKNPTAFYLCASSIGTGSSLSGNTIYFGEGSWLTVV.